This TCR beta chain was sequenced during a study of tumor-infiltrating lymphocytes in localized non-small cell lung cancer (dated by TCRdb to about 2021). For the wider study: Patients whose samples were collected after neoadjuvant chemotherapy, as well as both smokers and never-smokers and several histologies, were included in the cohort. The same patients underwent several integrated assays, with TCR sequencing performed together with flow cytometry, multiplex immunofluorescence, RNA-seq, exome sequencing and proteomics. The paired tumor versus uninvolved lung comparison of immunoSEQ T-cell fraction included 55 patients. Each patient provided resected tumor tissue plus uninvolved lung tissue from the same patient, with the uninvolved lung tissue described as non-adjacent to the tumor. The overall ICON cohort comprised over 140 surgical patients with localized non-small cell lung cancer whose tumors were resected. Summary of the overall study and its limitations: No difference in TCR-derived T-cell fraction was observed between the flow cytometry-defined immunotypes IM1 (good prognosis) and IM2 (poor prognosis). Assay coverage differed among patients according to how much tissue was available, so only a subset of the cohort had TCR sequencing. Because different assays used different pieces of the same tissue, technical variation could not be distinguished from intratumor heterogeneity. Consistent with immunofluorescence CD3 counts, TCRbeta sequencing supported greater T cell infiltration in tumors than in uninvolved lung tissue.

Taken from cysteine to phenylalanine, the CDR3 has 12 residues. The DNA shown is the 36-base CDR3, in frame from base 1. From a lookup of the germline V gene, CDR1 and CDR2 are SNHLY and FYNNEI. Deletion took 7 bases off V and 3 bases off J, with a span of 10 bases between the germline ends. In regard to this clone: There is no known antigen for this receptor. Base qualities were left out, and no much larger clone turns up one base away.

The T-cell fraction in tumor and uninvolved lung tissue was provided by TCR sequencing with the immunoSEQ assay. Turning to the authors' computational methods: To analyze survival, patients were divided into a high T-cell fraction group (upper tertile) and a low T-cell fraction group (lower two tertiles), and the two groups were compared using a log-rank test. A signed-rank test was used to test paired tumor versus uninvolved lung differences in T-cell fraction. Sourced from immuneACCESS, this table was stored by TCRdb with only in-frame sequences that have V and J called. A share of the clones is absent; for the studies checked, an unresolved V gene accounts for under half, and the remainder has no known explanation. That table is the source of V, J and clone size, and D and trimming were worked out from the DNA. This sample is represented by 11,000 or so clones; about 86% of them were singletons. The top ten constitute 7% to 9.5% of the sample.

Patient enrollment in ICON started in April 2016, and the final patient was enrolled in the second half of 2018. In a subcohort of around 72 patients, fresh tumor and matched uninvolved tissue were collected for in-depth immune analyses, with TCR sequencing among those analyses. DNA isolated from bulk tissue, without cell sorting, was used for TCR sequencing. The chain couples TRBV2 to TRBJ2-7; possibly the D gene is TRBD1, per 6 matching bases. Sequences were obtained from uninvolved lung tissue not adjacent to the tumor. The sequence was obtained from a human donor with non-small cell lung cancer. The DNA is as follows: TGTGCCAGCACAGACAGGCTCTACGAGCAGTACTTC. This gives the protein CASTDRLYEQYF.